This T cell receptor (beta chain) was obtained from a study of T cells in women clearing cervical HPV infection. Study observations and caveats: Cases and controls were distinguished at AUC 0.65 to 0.85 by richness and V genes. CIN3+ cases had significantly higher TCR repertoire richness than controls, but evenness did not differ.

In the case of this clone: Its antigen is as yet unknown.

Using immunoSEQ multiplex PCR, the repertoire was profiled, and TCRdb retains in-frame clones only, with some absent. Recorded for this sample: roughly 30,000 clones. The sequence came from a woman aged 18-70 years with a cervical HPV16 infection that either progressed to CIN3+ or cleared (not recorded which). The specimen sequenced was blood buffy coat.

The CDR3 here is CAISDERGMDTGELFF. The CDR3 bases that were read are TGTGCCATCAGTGATGAGAGGGGCATGGACACCGGGGAG. The chain carries TRBV10-3 and TRBJ2-2; D assignment may be TRBD1 or TRBD2 (5 bases each). The read is 3 residues too short to cover the CDR3 end, so that end is filled in from the germline J gene. The CDR3 has 16 amino acids. Per germline, CDR1 ENHRY and CDR2 SYGVKD. The V end was cut by 3 bases, the J end by 3 bases, with 14 bases between.